Listed here are 27 T cell receptor beta chains from one sample, sequenced in a study of blood T cell repertoires in COVID-19. The assay was immunoSEQ multiplex PCR, and TCRdb's table has in-frame clones only and misses some. This table has around 400,000 clones, 80% to 95% appearing once. Specimen: PBMCs or T cells enriched from blood (not recorded which). These TCRs come from a woman between 40 and 50 years old who had been exposed to COVID-19.

This chain joins TRBV7-3 and TRBJ1-2, with 7 bases lining up with TRBD1. This CDR3 has 14 amino acids. Germline V lookup: CDR1 SGHTA, CDR2 FQGTGA. V shed 5 bases, J shed 7 bases, and the junction held 10 bases outside the gene matches. The CDR3 bases are TGTGCCAGCAGCAAAACAGGGGCCACGCGTGGCTACACCTTC. This translates into CASSKTGATRGYTF.

The chain combines TRBV3-1 (or the pseudogene TRBV3-2) with TRBJ2-7; maybe TRBD1 (6 bases). Trimming left V 4 bases short and J 6 bases short, with 13 bases between. Germline V gene data show CDR1 as LGHDT and CDR2 as YNNKEL (reference sequence). The CDR3 has 13 amino acids. The CDR3 here is CASSRRTVGEQYF. Here the CDR3 DNA reads TGTGCCAGCAGCCGCCGGACAGTTGGCGAGCAGTACTTC.

This chain joins TRBV10-1 and TRBJ1-1, with 7 bases identical to TRBD1. The CDR3 is 15 amino acids. Germline V gives CDR1 WNHNN, CDR2 SYGVQD (reference sequence). The J segment lost 4 bases and the V segment lost 4 bases, leaving 9 bases of the junction unmatched. CDR3 sequence reads: CASSGAQGPATEAFF. CDR3 sequence (DNA): TGCGCCAGCAGTGGGGCACAGGGGCCCGCCACTGAAGCTTTCTTT.

The chain is built from TRBV19 and TRBJ1-2; the D is unclear. Germline V gene data show CDR1 as LNHDA and CDR2 as SQIVND (reference sequence). The CDR3 is made up of 14 amino acids. V lost 2 bases and J 1 base, leaving 8 bases between the germline ends. The CDR3 loop reads CASSILALNYGYTF. The DNA for the CDR3 is TGTGCCAGTAGTATATTAGCGCTTAACTATGGCTACACCTTC. Looking up the rest from reference TRBV19 and TRBJ1-2 gives the full variable domain: DGGITQSPKYLFRKEGQNVTLSCEQNLNHDAMYWYRQDPGQGLRLIYYSQIVNDFQKGDIAEGYSVSREKKESFPLTVTSAQKNPTAFYLCASSILALNYGYTFGSGTRLTVV.

The chain employs TRBV24-1 and TRBJ2-2; a possible D gene is TRBD1 (6 bases). From germline, CDR1 is KGHDR and CDR2 SFDVKD. Trimming took off 4 bases at V and 3 bases at J, with 17 bases between the two ends. The CDR3 length is 17 residues. In DNA form, the CDR3 reads TGTGCCACCAGTGAGCATACGGACAGCTTTTACACCGGGGAGCTGTTTTTT. It specifies CATSEHTDSFYTGELFF.

This chain uses TRBV5-1 with TRBJ1-1; no clear D. The CDR3 spans 15 residues. CDR1 SGHRS and CDR2 YFSETQ come from the germline V gene. V gave up 0 bases and J gave up 0 bases, with 9 bases separating them. The chain's CDR3 is CASSLGRLMNTEAFF. The CDR3 coding sequence is TGCGCCAGCAGCTTGGGGCGACTCATGAACACTGAAGCTTTCTTT.

The CDR3 region has the DNA TGCGCCAGCAGTTTGGGGGGAACAACTAATGAAAAACTGTTTTTT. It translates to CASSLGGTTNEKLFF. This rearrangement joins TRBV4-3 to TRBJ1-4, with a tentative D call TRBD1 (5 bases). The CDR3 loop spans 15 amino acids. CDR1 and CDR2 (germline): LGHNA, YSLEER. V lost 6 bases, J lost 0 bases, and 11 bases lay in between.

The V gene is TRBV6-6, the J gene TRBJ2-7; D possibly corresponds to TRBD2 (6 bases). This CDR3 has 14 amino acids. The V end lost 2 bases, the J end lost 5 bases, and 13 bases lay between the germline ends. Germline V gene data show CDR1 as MNHNY and CDR2 as SVGAGI (reference sequence). The CDR3 region is CASSYKEGIDEQYF. In nucleotides, the CDR3 is TGTGCCAGCAGTTACAAGGAGGGGATCGACGAGCAGTACTTC.

DNA of the CDR3: TGCGCCAGCAGCCAAGAAGGACAGAGCTCCTATAATTCACCCCTCCACTTT. It yields the protein CASSQEGQSSYNSPLHF. V is TRBV4-1 and J is TRBJ1-6, with D perhaps TRBD1 (6 bases). Germline lookup yields CDR1 MGHRA and CDR2 YSYEKL. The CDR3 extends over 17 amino acids. Trimming took off 0 bases at V and 0 bases at J, with 9 bases between the two ends.

The chain carries TRBV7-9 and TRBJ2-3; 8 bases are shared with TRBD1. Trimming cost V 7 bases and J 10 bases; bases outside gene matches: 7. Germline assignment: CDR1 SEHNR and CDR2 FQNEAQ (reference sequence). The CDR3 contains 12 residues. The chain's CDR3 is CASTGQGMAQYF. The CDR3 bases are TGTGCCAGCACCGGACAGGGAATGGCGCAGTATTTT.

This chain connects TRBV4-2 to TRBJ2-1, with D perhaps TRBD1 (6 bases). Germline V lookup: CDR1 LGHNA, CDR2 YNFKEQ. The CDR3 loop spans 16 amino acids. The germline V and J ends were trimmed by 3 bases and 0 bases, with 12 bases remaining between them. The CDR3 sequence: CASSQVGDISYNEQFF. The CDR3 DNA reads TGTGCCAGCAGCCAGGTAGGGGACATCTCCTACAATGAGCAGTTCTTC.

This clone appeared a few times. This chain joins TRBV15 and TRBJ2-7, with 11 bases identical to TRBD1. This CDR3 comprises 14 residues. With V trimmed by 1 base and J by 10 bases, 6 bases remained unmatched. Germline loops: CDR1 LNHNV, CDR2 YYDKDF (reference sequence). The CDR3 loop reads CATSRAGQGDNQYF. In nucleotides, the CDR3 is TGTGCCACCAGCAGAGCGGGACAGGGGGATAATCAGTACTTC.

The J gene is TRBJ1-2, the V gene TRBV29-1; 8 nucleotides line up with TRBD1. This CDR3 has 13 amino acids. Per germline, CDR1 SQVTM and CDR2 ANQGSEA. Losses at the gene ends were 7 bases for V and 2 bases for J; bases not matched to a gene: 6. CDR3 nucleotides: TGCAGCGCCGTGGACAGGGACAACTATGGCTACACCTTC. This encodes CSAVDRDNYGYTF. The whole variable domain, filled in from reference TRBV29-1 and TRBJ1-2, reads SAVISQKPSRDICQRGTSLTIQCQVDSQVTMMFWYRQQPGQSLTLIATANQGSEATYESGFVIDKFPISRPNLTFSTLTVSNMSPEDSSIYLCSAVDRDNYGYTFGSGTRLTVV.

The chain has TRBV19 and TRBJ1-3; D gene ambiguous. The CDR3 extends over 13 amino acids. The germline V gene has CDR1 LNHDA and CDR2 SQIVND (reference sequence). The V and J ends lost 8 bases and 1 base respectively, with 9 bases between them. As DNA, the CDR3 is TGTGCCAGTCATCCCAAATCTGGAAACACCATATATTTT. Translating gives CASHPKSGNTIYF.

The J gene is TRBJ2-7, the V gene TRBV11-2, with D possibly being TRBD1 (6 bases). CDR3 length equals 15 residues. V was clipped by 4 bases and J by 1 base, with 14 bases between them. Germline V gene lookup returns CDR1 SGHAT and CDR2 FQNNGV. The CDR3 here is CASSSGNRVSYEQYF. CDR3 nucleotide sequence: TGTGCCAGCAGCTCAGGAAACAGGGTTTCCTACGAGCAGTACTTC.

The chain links TRBV2 to TRBJ1-1; D is unresolved. This CDR3 is 12 amino acids long. Germline lookup yields CDR1 SNHLY and CDR2 FYNNEI. Trimming took off 4 bases at V and 4 bases at J, with 7 bases between the two ends. DNA for the CDR3: TGTGCCAGCAGTGTAACCGGCACTGAAGCTTTCTTT. This sequence encodes CASSVTGTEAFF.

The chain employs TRBV7-9 and TRBJ2-2, with 11 bases fitting TRBD2. Germline V CDR1 and CDR2: SEHNR, FQNEAQ (reference sequence). The ends lost 8 bases at V and 1 base at J; junction bases unmatched: 6. The CDR3 sequence is 16 residues long. In nucleotides, the CDR3 is TGTGCCAGCTCCGTAGGGACTAGCGGGAACACCGGGGAGCTGTTTTTT. Translated, it gives CASSVGTSGNTGELFF.

The chain carries TRBV12-5 and TRBJ2-1; 13 bases are a match to TRBD2. The CDR3 consists of 14 residues. The V gene end was trimmed by 7 bases and the J gene end by 4 bases; junction bases not matched to a gene: 1. Germline CDR1 is LGHNT and CDR2 is FRNRAP. The CDR3 loop reads CASAGLAGYNEQFF. In DNA form, the CDR3 reads TGTGCTAGTGCGGGACTAGCGGGGTACAATGAGCAGTTCTTC.

This clone was seen a handful of times. The CDR3 bases are TGTGCCAGCAGCTTAGTCTTCACAGATACGCAGTATTTT. This gives the protein CASSLVFTDTQYF. V usage is TRBV7-3 and J usage is TRBJ2-3; no firm D call. The CDR3 is made up of 13 amino acids. V lost 2 bases and J 2 bases, leaving 5 bases between the germline ends. Germline values: CDR1 SGHTA, CDR2 FQGTGA.

This rearrangement joins TRBV12-3 or TRBV12-4 to TRBJ1-3; D is uncertain. V gave up 5 bases and J gave up 1 base, with 6 bases separating them. CDR3 length: 13 residues. In DNA form, the CDR3 reads TGTGCCAGCAGTGCGGGGTCTGGAAACACCATATATTTT. It specifies CASSAGSGNTIYF.

The V and J genes are TRBV28 and TRBJ2-5, with no clear D. Trimming cost V 2 bases and J 1 base, with 8 bases left between them. The CDR3 has 14 residues. CDR1 and CDR2 (germline): MDHEN, SYDVKM. CDR3 sequence reads: CASSLPPPQETQYF. The CDR3 DNA follows: TGTGCCAGCAGTTTACCCCCTCCCCAAGAGACCCAGTACTTC.

This clone has only one observation. The CDR3 sequence: CAWDFSYEQYF. DNA of the CDR3: TGTGCCTGGGACTTCTCCTACGAGCAGTACTTC. The V call is TRBV6-5, the J call TRBJ2-7, with D tentatively TRBD2 (6 bases). The V end was cut by 11 bases, the J end by 0 bases, with 8 bases between. Germline V CDR1 and CDR2: MNHEY, SVGAGI. The CDR3 has 11 amino acids.

This CDR3 is CASSLGLAGGIQETQYF. The CDR3 DNA sequence: TGTGCCAGCAGCTTGGGGCTAGCGGGAGGGATTCAAGAGACCCAGTACTTC. This chain connects TRBV7-2 to TRBJ2-5; 12 bases map to TRBD2. CDR3 length equals 17 residues. Per germline, CDR1 SGHTA and CDR2 FQGNSA. V was pared by 3 bases and J by 2 bases, with 7 bases of the junction left unmatched.

This clone was seen repeatedly, ten times or more. The V call is TRBV6-6, the J call TRBJ2-1, with TRBD2 matching over 14 bases. Germline CDR1 MNHNY, CDR2 SVGAGI (reference sequence). The V gene end was trimmed by 5 bases and the J gene end by 6 bases; junction bases not matched to a gene: 9. The CDR3 is 17 residues long. The CDR3 region is CASSPGTSGRFGNEQFF. DNA of the CDR3: TGTGCCAGCAGTCCCGGGACTAGCGGGAGATTCGGCAATGAGCAGTTCTTC.

The chain links TRBV19 to TRBJ2-7; a weak D match, TRBD2 (5 bases). The V end was cut by 4 bases, the J end by 5 bases, with 9 bases between. Germline V CDR1 and CDR2: LNHDA, SQIVND (reference sequence). The CDR3 covers 12 residues. The CDR3 DNA is TGTGCCAGTAGTAGCCTAGCCGACGAGCAGTACTTC. Residues: CASSSLADEQYF.

About this clone itself: The junction departs from germline at one end; a sequencing error may be responsible. The chain links TRBV29-1 to TRBJ1-2, with a tentative D call TRBD1 (5 bases). Looked up from germline, CDR1 is SQVTM and CDR2 is ANQGSEA. The CDR3 contains 12 residues. The CDR3 sequence is CSVEEGGLRALF. The DNA of the CDR3 is TGCAGCGTTGAAGAGGGGGGACTGAGGGCGCTCTTC.

The gene calls are TRBV6-5 and TRBJ2-7; TRBD2 might be the D (8 bases). The CDR3 has 15 amino acids. Germline CDR1 is MNHEY and CDR2 is SVGAGI. V was pared by 10 bases and J by 9 bases, with 28 bases between. The CDR3 region is CATGGVQGIELGQYF. The CDR3 nucleotides read TGTGCCACCGGGGGGGTACAGGGGATTGAGCTGGGGCAGTACTTC.